The clone carrying this TCR beta chain was detected a few times. Its antigen is not identified. These data belong to a study of T cells in Graves' hyperthyroidism and ophthalmopathy. With duration under 3 months, ophthalmopathy was active: Clinical Activity Score at least 3, NOSPECS at least 4. The CDR3 spans 13 residues. Germline assignment: CDR1 SNHLY and CDR2 FYNNEI. The V end lost 6 bases, the J end lost 5 bases, and 11 bases lay between the germline ends. The source material, RNA transcripts, was used to amplify TCR beta CDR3 regions. First-round RT-PCR of the TCR CDR3 relied on the HTBI primer set. TCRdb itself ran the multiplex PCR reads through MiXCR, one entry per CDR3 protein. The profile shows 560,000 or so distinct CDR3 sequences, about 20% of them singletons. Study results and limitations: The model foresaw ophthalmopathy a median around 6 months prior to onset.

Input material: blood. The receptor's source is a man between 40 and 49 years old with Graves' ophthalmopathy. V is TRBV2 and J is TRBJ1-5; D gene uncertain. The CDR3 DNA reads as TGTGCCAGCAGGGCCAGATGGGATCAGCCCCAGCATTTT. As protein: CASRARWDQPQHF.